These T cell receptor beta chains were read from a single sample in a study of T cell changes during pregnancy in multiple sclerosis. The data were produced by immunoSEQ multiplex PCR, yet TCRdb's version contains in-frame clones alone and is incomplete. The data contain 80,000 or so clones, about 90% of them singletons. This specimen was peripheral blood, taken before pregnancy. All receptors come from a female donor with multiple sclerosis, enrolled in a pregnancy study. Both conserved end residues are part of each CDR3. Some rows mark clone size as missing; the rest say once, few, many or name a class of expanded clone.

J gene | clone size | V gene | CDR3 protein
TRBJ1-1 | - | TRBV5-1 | CASSSDRGLRTEAFF
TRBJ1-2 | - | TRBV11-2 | CASSFGQGVYGYTF
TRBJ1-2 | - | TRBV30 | CACHGTSNYYGYTF
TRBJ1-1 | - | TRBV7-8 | CASSPSRGTEAFF
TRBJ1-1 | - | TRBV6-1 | CASSPNYTKRAFF
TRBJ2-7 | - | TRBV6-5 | CASSSPGFAYEQYF
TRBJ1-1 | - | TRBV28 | CASRAPGSEAFF
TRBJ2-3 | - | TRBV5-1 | CASSSPGGTDTQYF
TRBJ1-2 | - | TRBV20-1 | CSARGLDGYTF
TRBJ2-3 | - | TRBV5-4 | CASSFGGASTDTQYF
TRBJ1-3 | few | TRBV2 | CASTGESGNTIYF
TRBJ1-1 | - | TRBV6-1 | CASSEWTDAEAFF
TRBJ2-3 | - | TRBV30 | CAWSVQGAYTDTQYF
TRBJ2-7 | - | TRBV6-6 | CASSYSRTGGEQYF
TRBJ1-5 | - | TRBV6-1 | CASSEDGTGVSGNQPQHF
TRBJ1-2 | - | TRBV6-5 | CASRWGHGYTF
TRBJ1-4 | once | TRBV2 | CASSSQGSRVGEKLFF
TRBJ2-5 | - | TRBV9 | CASSVTSGGQETQYF
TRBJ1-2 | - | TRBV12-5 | CASASPLSGTGGSPGGYTF
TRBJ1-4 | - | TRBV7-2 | CASSYDSRNEKLFF
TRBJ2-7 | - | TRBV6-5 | CASSLRWTGDHEQYF
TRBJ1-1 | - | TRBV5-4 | CASRLDFTMNTEAFF
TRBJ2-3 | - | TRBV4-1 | CASSQEPDSSGGPGYTQYF
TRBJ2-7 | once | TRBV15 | CATSRDLEQYF
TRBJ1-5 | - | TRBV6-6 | CASITSSGSNQPQHF
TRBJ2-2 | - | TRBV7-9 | CASSSGLAGGPGTGELFF
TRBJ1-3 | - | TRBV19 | CASSDTGGSRNTIYF
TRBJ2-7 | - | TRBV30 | CAGYHPGQGIYEQYF
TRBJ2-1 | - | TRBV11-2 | CASSPSGLADNEQFF
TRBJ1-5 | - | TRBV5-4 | CASSSQPDRDQPQHF
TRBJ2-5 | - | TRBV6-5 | CASSPAGGLTQYF
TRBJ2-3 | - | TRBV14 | CASSQNLLASADTQYF
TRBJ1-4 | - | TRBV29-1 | CSVEQGSGNEKLFF
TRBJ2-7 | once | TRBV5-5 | CASTPGRDRGTSGAYEQYF
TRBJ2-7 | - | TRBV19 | CASSAGQGSYEQYF
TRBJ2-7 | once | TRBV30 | CAWSPSTGIPYEQYF
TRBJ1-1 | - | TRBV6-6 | CASSLGQPNTEAFF
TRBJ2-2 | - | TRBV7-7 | CALRRTGENTGELFF
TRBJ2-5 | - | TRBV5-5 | CASSLGVGREETQYF
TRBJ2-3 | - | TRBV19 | CASPRDRVIADTQYF
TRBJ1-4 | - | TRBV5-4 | CASSLVGGGNEKLFF
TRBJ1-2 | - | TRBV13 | CASSARNGNYGYTF
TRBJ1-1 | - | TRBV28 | CASRTDYRGFNTEAFF
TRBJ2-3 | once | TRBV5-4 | CASSSGSGGFDTQYF
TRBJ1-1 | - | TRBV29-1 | CSGAGGREAEAFF
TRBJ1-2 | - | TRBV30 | CAWWGQYGYTF
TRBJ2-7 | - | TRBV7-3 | CASSAQGGEYEQYF
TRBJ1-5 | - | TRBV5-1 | CASSLGTGENQPQHF